This T cell receptor beta chain was captured in a study of control samples from healthy donors and cancer patients. V was clipped by 0 bases and J by 4 bases, with 8 bases between them. CDR1 and CDR2 from the germline V gene are SGHNT and YYREEE (reference sequence). There are 13 residues in the CDR3. Sequencing used immunoSEQ multiplex PCR; TCRdb keeps in-frame clones, though not all of them. In the table there are about 130,000 clones, roughly 90% of which are singletons. The J gene is TRBJ2-7, the V gene TRBV5-4; D unresolved. The sample comprised blood. This sequence originates from a woman in her fifties or sixties in good health. The CDR3 nucleotides read TGTGCCAGCAGCTTGGGTTCGGTGTACGAGCAGTACTTC. Protein: CASSLGSVYEQYF.